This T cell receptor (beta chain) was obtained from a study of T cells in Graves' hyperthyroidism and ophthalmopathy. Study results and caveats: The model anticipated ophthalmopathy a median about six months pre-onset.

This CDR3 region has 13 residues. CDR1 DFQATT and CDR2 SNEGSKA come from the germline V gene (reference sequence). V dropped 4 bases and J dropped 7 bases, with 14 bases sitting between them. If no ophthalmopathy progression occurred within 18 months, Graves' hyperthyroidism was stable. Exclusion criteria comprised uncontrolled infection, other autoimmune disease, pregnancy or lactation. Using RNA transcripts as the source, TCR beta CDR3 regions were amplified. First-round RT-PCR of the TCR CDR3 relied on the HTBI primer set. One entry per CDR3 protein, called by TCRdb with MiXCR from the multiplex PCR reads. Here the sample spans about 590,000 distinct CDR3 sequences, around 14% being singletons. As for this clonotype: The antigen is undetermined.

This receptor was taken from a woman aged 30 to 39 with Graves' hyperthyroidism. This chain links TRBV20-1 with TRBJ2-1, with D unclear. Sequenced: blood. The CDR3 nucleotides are TGCAGTGCTATTCTTGATTCGAAAAATGAGCAGTTCTTC. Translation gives CSAILDSKNEQFF.